The 27 T cell receptor beta chains below were found in one sample sequenced in a study of a mutant IDH1 vaccine in newly diagnosed glioma. Repertoires were generated with immunoSEQ multiplex PCR, while TCRdb's copy carries only in-frame clones and drops some. The sample contains about 21,000 clones, roughly 89% of which appear only once. These TCRs' antigens remain unknown. Specified time point: week 11, during vaccination. Every single dose of the vaccine, 300 ug of mutant IDH1 20-mer peptide, came with topical imiquimod. The specimen was PBMCs, collected from a glioma patient whose treatment included an IDH1 peptide vaccine. These receptors came from a woman aged 40 to 50 with glioma.

The CDR3 bases are TGTGCCAGCAGTGAAACCAGGTACAATCAGCCCCAGCATTTT. Translating gives CASSETRYNQPQHF. The chain combines TRBV2 with TRBJ1-5; no firm D call. Germline V gives CDR1 SNHLY, CDR2 FYNNEI. Trimming shortened V by 2 bases and J by 3 bases, and 8 bases separated the two germline ends. CDR3 length: 14 residues.

V gene TRBV19 combines with J gene TRBJ1-5, with 7 bases aligning to TRBD1. Germline V lookup: CDR1 LNHDA, CDR2 SQIVND (reference sequence). The CDR3 is 15 residues long. V gave up 2 bases and J gave up 3 bases; unmatched junction bases: 4. The CDR3 is CASSIPQGVNQPQHF. CDR3 nucleotides: TGTGCCAGTAGTATACCCCAGGGGGTCAATCAGCCCCAGCATTTT.

The chain recombines TRBV30 with TRBJ2-4; D unresolved. This CDR3 is built from 13 residues. Trimming removed 2 bases at V and 2 bases at J, with 7 bases between. The germline CDR1 and CDR2 sequences are GTSNPN and SVGIG (reference sequence). CDR3 in DNA: TGTGCCTGGAGTAGGGATTCCAAAAACATTCAGTACTTC. It codes for CAWSRDSKNIQYF.

This clone was observed once. The genes are TRBV4-1 and TRBJ2-5; D might be TRBD1 or TRBD2, each matching 7 bases. V lost 4 bases and J lost 5, with 20 bases in between. The CDR3 is 16 residues long. Germline loops: CDR1 MGHRA, CDR2 YSYEKL. CDR3 sequence reads: CASSRAGGGHRETQYF. In nucleotides, the CDR3 is TGCGCCAGCAGCCGGGCAGGGGGGGGCCACAGGGAGACCCAGTACTTC.

The chain recombines TRBV7-2 with TRBJ1-5, with D hard to call. There are 16 residues in the CDR3. Deletions cut 5 bases from V and 3 bases from J, with 17 bases between. Germline V CDR1 and CDR2: SGHTA, FQGNSA. This chain's CDR3 is CASSPGFSRANQPQHF. CDR3 nucleotides: TGTGCCAGCAGCCCCGGGTTCTCGCGGGCCAATCAGCCCCAGCATTTT. Full variable domain (missing parts from reference TRBV7-2 and TRBJ1-5): GAGVSQSPSNKVTEKGKDVELRCDPISGHTALYWYRQSLGQGLEFLIYFQGNSAPDKSGLPSDRFSAERTGGSVSTLTIQRTQQEDSAVYLCASSPGFSRANQPQHFGDGTRLSIL.

This chain connects TRBV30 to TRBJ1-2, with 10 bases fitting TRBD1. The CDR3 contains 15 residues. Germline CDR1 is GTSNPN and CDR2 is SVGIG (reference sequence). Trimming cost V 1 base and J 4 bases; bases outside gene matches: 6. Here the CDR3 reads CAWSDPTGGGYGYTF. The DNA of the CDR3 is TGTGCCTGGAGTGACCCGACAGGGGGCGGCTATGGCTACACCTTC.

This clone was recorded once. The V gene is TRBV10-3, the J gene TRBJ2-5; 15 positions match TRBD2. J gave up 5 bases and V 5 bases, and 6 bases lay outside the gene matches. Germline-derived CDR1 and CDR2 are ENHRY and SYGVKD. This CDR3 has 16 residues. This CDR3 is CAISQGLAGGGETQYF. The CDR3 DNA is TGTGCCATCAGTCAGGGACTAGCGGGAGGAGGGGAGACCCAGTACTTC.

The chain couples TRBV27 to TRBJ1-1, with 7 bases aligning to TRBD1. The CDR3 has 13 amino acids. J lost 7 bases, V lost 6 bases, and 8 bases had no gene match. Germline V gene data show CDR1 as MNHEY and CDR2 as SMNVEV (reference sequence). DNA for the CDR3: TGTGCCAGCAGGCCTGCCGGGACAGTTGAAGCTTTCTTT. The encoded protein is CASRPAGTVEAFF.

This sequence joins TRBV6-5 and TRBJ1-5; D gene ambiguous. The germline gives CDR1 MNHEY, CDR2 SVGAGI. CDR3 size: 13 residues. The ends were cut back, 2 bases at V and 6 bases at J, with 8 bases in the middle. Written as DNA, the CDR3 is TGTGCCAGCAGTTACGACGTAGGTCAGCCCCAGCATTTT. Residues: CASSYDVGQPQHF.

The chain links TRBV29-1 to TRBJ1-1, with no clear D. This CDR3 is built from 12 residues. The V gene's germline CDR1 is SQVTM and CDR2 ANQGSEA. V was shortened by 2 bases and J by 3 bases, with 7 bases between the two germline ends. The CDR3 DNA follows: TGCAGCGTTGAACTACCAGACACTGAAGCTTTCTTT. Encoded protein: CSVELPDTEAFF. The variable domain in full, completed from reference TRBV29-1 and TRBJ1-1, reads SAVISQKPSRDICQRGTSLTIQCQVDSQVTMMFWYRQQPGQSLTLIATANQGSEATYESGFVIDKFPISRPNLTFSTLTVSNMSPEDSSIYLCSVELPDTEAFFGQGTRLTVV.

CDR3 bases: TGCAGCGTTGGCGTTGAGCAGTTCTTC. Residues: CSVGVEQFF. The rearrangement links TRBV29-1 to TRBJ2-1; D is undetermined. The CDR3 extends over 9 amino acids. The ends were cut back, 4 bases at V and 9 bases at J, with 4 bases in the middle. The V gene's germline CDR1 is SQVTM and CDR2 ANQGSEA.

J is TRBJ2-7 and V is TRBV6-6; 8 bases match TRBD2. The V gene's germline CDR1 is MNHNY and CDR2 SVGAGI (reference sequence). V was clipped by 3 bases and J by 3 bases; unmatched bases: 7. CDR3 length equals 15 residues. The CDR3 nucleotides read TGTGCCAGCAGTTATACACTAGCGGAGGACTACGAGCAGTACTTC. Its protein product is CASSYTLAEDYEQYF.

The chain recombines TRBV19 with TRBJ1-5; 10 bases agree with TRBD1. This CDR3 has 15 residues. The germline CDR1 and CDR2 sequences are LNHDA and SQIVND (reference sequence). With V trimmed by 5 bases and J by 0 bases, 1 base remained unmatched. CDR3 in DNA: TGTGCCAGTAGTCGGACAGGGGGTAGCAATCAGCCCCAGCATTTT. This encodes CASSRTGGSNQPQHF.

The gene calls are TRBV6-6 and TRBJ1-1; no firm D call. The CDR3 extends over 13 amino acids. CDR1 and CDR2 from the germline V gene are MNHNY and SVGAGI (reference sequence). Trimming removed 5 bases at V and 3 bases at J, with 10 bases between. CDR3 sequence reads: CASSREVDTEAFF. The CDR3 coding sequence is TGTGCCAGCAGTCGTGAGGTGGACACTGAAGCTTTCTTT.

This chain joins TRBV5-1 and TRBJ1-1, with TRBD1 identical over 7 bases. V trimming: 3 bases; J trimming: 1 base; junction bases outside the gene matches: 12. Germline V gives CDR1 SGHRS, CDR2 YFSETQ. The CDR3 sequence is 17 residues long. CDR3 sequence reads: CASSWRYRGRENTEAFF. The CDR3 DNA follows: TGCGCCAGCAGCTGGCGCTACAGGGGCAGGGAGAACACTGAAGCTTTCTTT.

The chain joins TRBV7-8 to TRBJ2-7, with D perhaps matching TRBD2 (6 bases). V was trimmed by 5 bases and J by 3 bases, leaving 20 bases between them. The CDR3 contains 16 residues. Germline CDR1 SGHVS, CDR2 FQNEAQ. CDR3 amino acids: CASSPPMAREYYEQYF. As DNA, the CDR3 is TGTGCCAGCAGCCCCCCGATGGCGCGGGAATACTACGAGCAGTACTTC.

J is TRBJ1-1 and V is TRBV29-1; no clear D. V lost 7 bases, J lost 7 bases, and 13 bases lay in between. CDR1 is SQVTM, CDR2 ANQGSEA, per germline. The CDR3 loop spans 11 amino acids. This CDR3 is CSAHGSLEAFF. The CDR3 nucleotides read TGCAGCGCCCACGGTAGTCTTGAAGCTTTCTTT.

The V gene is TRBV29-1, the J gene TRBJ1-1; D is unresolved. This CDR3 contains 11 residues. In germline, CDR1 is SQVTM, CDR2 ANQGSEA. V was clipped by 3 bases and J by 3 bases, with 5 bases between them. The CDR3 loop reads CSVERYTEAFF. In nucleotides, the CDR3 is TGCAGCGTTGAGAGATACACTGAAGCTTTCTTT.

This chain links TRBV19 with TRBJ1-5, with a possible D match to TRBD1 (5 bases). Germline assignment: CDR1 LNHDA and CDR2 SQIVND (reference sequence). V lost 1 base to trimming and J lost 3 bases, with 13 bases between them. The CDR3 is 16 residues long. The CDR3 region is CASSIVEGVHNQPQHF. CDR3 coding DNA: TGTGCCAGTAGTATAGTTGAAGGGGTCCACAATCAGCCCCAGCATTTT.

V is TRBV7-2 and J is TRBJ1-2, with TRBD1 as a possible D gene (6 bases). CDR3 length equals 14 residues. Trimming shortened V by 5 bases and J by 3 bases, and 13 bases separated the two germline ends. The germline V gene has CDR1 SGHTA and CDR2 FQGNSA. CDR3 amino acids: CASSAHREDYGYTF. The CDR3 region has the DNA TGTGCCAGCAGCGCCCACAGGGAGGACTATGGCTACACCTTC.

This chain connects TRBV4-1 to TRBJ1-5; maybe TRBD1 (6 bases). V lost 3 bases, J lost 1 base, and 19 bases lay in between. This CDR3 has 18 amino acids. CDR1 MGHRA and CDR2 YSYEKL come from the germline V gene. CDR3 protein: CASSQVYGQNPSNQPQHF. The DNA for the CDR3 is TGCGCCAGCAGCCAGGTTTATGGACAGAATCCGAGCAATCAGCCCCAGCATTTT.

The CDR3 DNA is TGTGCCAGCAGTGTGGTGACAGGCACCTCCTATGGCTACACCTTC. Amino acids: CASSVVTGTSYGYTF. V usage is TRBV2 and J usage is TRBJ1-2, with D tentatively TRBD1 (6 bases). Trimming removed 4 bases at V and 4 bases at J, with 16 bases between. Germline V gene data show CDR1 as SNHLY and CDR2 as FYNNEI. This CDR3 is built from 15 residues.

This chain uses TRBV28 with TRBJ2-7, with D perhaps TRBD2 (5 bases). V was shortened by 5 bases and J by 1 base, with 9 bases between the two germline ends. The CDR3 is 13 residues long. CDR1 is MDHEN, CDR2 SYDVKM, per germline. The CDR3 reads CASSQLDSYEQYF. DNA for the CDR3: TGTGCCAGCAGTCAACTAGATTCCTACGAGCAGTACTTC.

The chain has TRBV4-1 and TRBJ1-2, with no clear D. CDR3 length equals 15 residues. In germline, CDR1 is MGHRA, CDR2 YSYEKL. Trimming pared 1 base from V and 5 bases from J, leaving 14 bases between. The CDR3 loop reads CASSQVGSLLYGYTF. CDR3 bases: TGCGCCAGCAGCCAAGTGGGGTCCTTATTGTATGGCTACACCTTC.

The genes are TRBV7-8 and TRBJ1-6; D uncertain. The CDR3 length is 15 residues. Looked up from germline, CDR1 is SGHVS and CDR2 is FQNEAQ. Trimming left V 0 bases short and J 5 bases short, with 8 bases between. CDR3 bases: TGTGCCAGCAGCTTAGCAGCCAGCAATAATTCACCCCTCCACTTT. Residues: CASSLAASNNSPLHF.

This clone came up once. This chain uses TRBV9 with TRBJ2-2; D gene unclear. This CDR3 comprises 15 residues. Germline V lookup: CDR1 SGDLS, CDR2 YYNGEE. The V gene lost 0 bases and the J gene lost 1 base, with 7 bases spanning the gap. CDR3: CASSVVAGNTGELFF. The CDR3 nucleotides read TGTGCCAGCAGCGTAGTAGCCGGGAACACCGGGGAGCTGTTTTTT.

The rearrangement uses TRBV27 and TRBJ1-4; D uncertain. V was trimmed by 5 bases and J by 3 bases, leaving 19 bases between them. This CDR3 is built from 17 residues. The germline V gene encodes CDR1 MNHEY and CDR2 SMNVEV (reference sequence). The DNA for the CDR3 is TGTGCCAGCAGTCCGGATATTGCCGGTCGCGCTAATGAAAAACTGTTTTTT. It yields the protein CASSPDIAGRANEKLFF.